This TCR beta chain originates from a study of blood T cell repertoires in COVID-19. TCRdb keeps only in-frame clones here, not all; method: immunoSEQ multiplex PCR. Of roughly 310,000 clones in the sample, roughly 90% were seen once. Germline V lookup: CDR1 PRHDT, CDR2 FYEKMQ (reference sequence). Trimming shortened V by 7 bases and J by 4 bases, and 11 bases separated the two germline ends. There are 13 residues in the CDR3. Sample: peripheral blood. This chain uses TRBV13 with TRBJ2-1, with a weak D call TRBD1 (6 bases). This TCR derives from a woman aged 30 to 39 with COVID-19, enrolled during active disease. In nucleotides, the CDR3 is TGTGCCAGCACCAAGGGGGATTACAATGAGCAGTTCTTC. Encoded protein: CASTKGDYNEQFF.